This entry features one T cell receptor (beta chain) sequence. Antigen: not known. At one end the junction does not follow the germline gene, possibly because of a read error. Clones were sequenced by immunoSEQ multiplex PCR, and TCRdb holds only the in-frame ones, with some missing. The sample consists of 80,000 to 100,000 clones, just under 95% of them appearing once. The sample comes from a study of OX40 agonist ivuxolimab in advanced cancers. Across the whole study: Six ivuxolimab dose levels, 0.01 to 10 mg/kg, were given intravenously every 2 weeks.

This CDR3 has 12 amino acids. From germline, CDR1 is SSHAT and CDR2 FNYEAQ (reference sequence). Study observations and caveats: Some patients without response likewise showed low normalized clonal expansion. Clonal expansion was among the lowest in partial responders at 0.1-3.0 mg/kg, especially CD8+.

This sequence was found in an adult with an advanced solid tumor such as melanoma, head and neck, liver or kidney cancer. The chain has TRBV7-7 and TRBJ2-3; unclear D gene. Sequencing was performed on CD4+ or CD8+ T cells sorted from blood, taken in a trial of the OX40 agonist ivuxolimab. CDR3 region: CASSLPTDTQYF. The CDR3 bases are TGTGCTAGCAGCCTACCCACAGATACGCAGTATTTT.